This is a list of T cell receptor delta chains from one sample in a study of Vδ1+ human thymocytes. TCRdb fed the multiplex PCR reads into CATT to redo clone calling. The table lists roughly 55,000 delta-chain clones, about 16% of them singletons. The sample comprised Vdelta1+ gamma-delta thymocytes from the thymus. Receptors originate from a boy under two years old who had congenital heart surgery. The CDR3 runs from the conserved cysteine through the conserved F or W. Each record gives: J gene, clone size, D gene, V gene, CDR3 protein, CDR3 DNA. A D gene is named only where the DNA matches it firmly. Only part of the rows carry a size: once, few, many, or a class if the clone is expanded.

J gene: TRDJ1
clone size: NA
D gene: NA
V gene: TRDV1
CDR3 protein: CALGQVYTDKLIF
CDR3 DNA: TGTGCTCTTGGGCAAGTTTACACCGATAAACTCATCTTT

J gene: TRDJ1
clone size: once
D gene: TRDD3
V gene: TRDV2
CDR3 protein: CACVRSANWGIRLFELIF
CDR3 DNA: TGTGCCTGTGTACGGTCTGCGAACTGGGGGATACGCCTATTCGAACTCATCTTT

J gene: TRDJ1
clone size: few
D gene: NA
V gene: TRDV1
CDR3 protein: CALGEPPTQYPSSGNTDKLIF
CDR3 DNA: TGTGCTCTTGGGGAACCTCCTACTCAATACCCCTCGTCCGGTAACACCGATAAACTCATCTTT

J gene: TRDJ1
clone size: few
D gene: NA
V gene: TRDV1
CDR3 protein: CALGELSSSPTYGTYTDKLIF
CDR3 DNA: TGTGCTCTTGGGGAACTGAGTTCGTCTCCTACCTATGGCACGTACACCGATAAACTCATCTTT

J gene: TRDJ1
clone size: NA
D gene: TRDD3
V gene: TRDV1
CDR3 protein: CALGKVVYWGIPYTDKLIF
CDR3 DNA: TGTGCTCTTGGAAAGGTGGTCTACTGGGGGATACCGTACACCGATAAACTCATCTTT

J gene: TRDJ1
clone size: NA
D gene: NA
V gene: TRDV1
CDR3 protein: CALGGLLRHTKLIF
CDR3 DNA: TGTGCTCTTGGCGGACTTCTACGGCATACTAAACTCATCTTT

J gene: TRDJ1
clone size: NA
D gene: TRDD3
V gene: TRDV1
CDR3 protein: CALGEPSELSYVTGGRDTDKLIF
CDR3 DNA: TGTGCTCTTGGGGAACCCTCAGAACTTTCCTACGTGACTGGGGGAAGGGACACCGATAAACTCATCTTT

J gene: TRDJ1
clone size: NA
D gene: TRDD3
V gene: TRDV1
CDR3 protein: CALGGIQGLPLGVADKLIF
CDR3 DNA: TGTGCTCTTGGGGGAATCCAGGGCCTACCTCTGGGGGTGGCCGATAAACTCATCTTT

J gene: TRDJ1
clone size: NA
D gene: NA
V gene: TRDV1
CDR3 protein: CALGELPVRTDKLIF
CDR3 DNA: TGTGCTCTTGGGGAACTTCCAGTTCGCACCGATAAACTCATCTTT

J gene: TRDJ1
clone size: few
D gene: TRDD3
V gene: TRDV1
CDR3 protein: CALGDLPRSSTGGYYSTDKLIF
CDR3 DNA: TGTGCTCTTGGGGACCTTCCTAGGTCAAGTACTGGGGGATACTATAGTACCGATAAACTCATCTTT

J gene: TRDJ1
clone size: NA
D gene: NA
V gene: TRDV1
CDR3 protein: CALGELSYGYWGTDKLIF
CDR3 DNA: TGTGCTCTTGGGGAACTATCCTACGGATACTGGGGCACCGATAAACTCATCTTT

J gene: TRDJ1
clone size: few
D gene: NA
V gene: TRDV1
CDR3 protein: CALGEFVRGRTSTDKLIF
CDR3 DNA: TGTGCTCTTGGGGAATTCGTCCGGGGGAGAACTTCGACCGATAAACTCATCTTT

J gene: TRDJ1
clone size: few
D gene: NA
V gene: TRDV3
CDR3 protein: CAFILREGVLGISTDKLIF
CDR3 DNA: TGTGCCTTCATCCTACGTGAGGGTGTACTGGGGATAAGTACCGATAAACTCATCTTT

J gene: TRDJ1
clone size: NA
D gene: NA
V gene: TRDV1
CDR3 protein: CALGVPTFLLLGNTDKLIF
CDR3 DNA: TGTGCTCTTGGGGTACCTACTTTCCTACTGCTGGGGAACACCGATAAACTCATCTTT

J gene: TRDJ1
clone size: NA
D gene: NA
V gene: TRDV1
CDR3 protein: CALGVPPRSRGSQTNTDKLIF
CDR3 DNA: TGTGCTCTTGGGGTCCCCCCTCGTAGCCGGGGGTCCCAAACCAACACCGATAAACTCATCTTT

J gene: TRDJ1
clone size: NA
D gene: TRDD3
V gene: TRDV1
CDR3 protein: CALGEPTPFSYYWGIRTRSHADKLIF
CDR3 DNA: TGTGCTCTTGGGGAACCCACCCCCTTTTCCTACTACTGGGGGATAAGAACCAGGTCACACGCCGATAAACTCATCTTT

J gene: TRDJ1
clone size: NA
D gene: TRDD3
V gene: TRDV1
CDR3 protein: CALGEPDGGYKTDKLIF
CDR3 DNA: TGTGCTCTTGGGGAACCCGACGGGGGATACAAGACCGATAAACTCATCTTT

J gene: TRDJ1
clone size: NA
D gene: NA
V gene: TRDV1
CDR3 protein: CALGESSPDGGPRSSMTDKLIF
CDR3 DNA: TGTGCTCTTGGGGAAAGTTCCCCGGATGGGGGCCCGAGGTCGTCTATGACCGATAAACTCATCTTT

J gene: TRDJ1
clone size: few
D gene: NA
V gene: TRDV1
CDR3 protein: CALGESLLLLRKLIF
CDR3 DNA: TGTGCTCTTGGGGAATCCCTACTCCTACTTCGTAAACTCATCTTT

J gene: TRDJ1
clone size: NA
D gene: TRDD3
V gene: TRDV1
CDR3 protein: CALGEADLPTSRVLGDICRVTDKLIF
CDR3 DNA: TGTGCTCTTGGGGAAGCGGACCTTCCTACCTCTAGAGTACTGGGGGATATCTGTCGAGTCACCGATAAACTCATCTTT

J gene: TRDJ1
clone size: few
D gene: NA
V gene: TRDV1
CDR3 protein: CALWEGRLGDTETDKLIF
CDR3 DNA: NA

J gene: TRDJ1
clone size: NA
D gene: TRDD3
V gene: TRDV1
CDR3 protein: CALGELGDTPVADTDKLIF
CDR3 DNA: TGTGCTCTTGGGGAACTGGGGGATACTCCTGTCGCAGACACCGATAAACTCATCTTT

J gene: TRDJ1
clone size: NA
D gene: TRDD3
V gene: TRDV1
CDR3 protein: CALGPPWGDTDKLIF
CDR3 DNA: TGTGCTCTTGGGCCCCCCTGGGGGGACACCGATAAACTCATCTTT

J gene: TRDJ2
clone size: NA
D gene: NA
V gene: TRDV1
CDR3 protein: CALGEPCRGELVTAQLFF
CDR3 DNA: TGTGCTCTTGGGGAACCCTGCCGGGGAGAATTAGTCACAGCACAACTCTTCTTT

J gene: TRDJ1
clone size: NA
D gene: NA
V gene: TRDV1
CDR3 protein: CALGELPDRLFLPDLTGGPYTDKLIF
CDR3 DNA: TGTGCTCTCGGGGAACTCCCAGATCGGCTCTTCCTTCCTGATTTGACTGGGGGTCCGTACACCGATAAACTCATCTTT

J gene: TRDJ1
clone size: few
D gene: TRDD3
V gene: TRDV1
CDR3 protein: CALGELPFGVTGGCTDKLIF
CDR3 DNA: TGTGCTCTTGGGGAACTCCCCTTCGGGGTTACTGGGGGATGTACCGATAAACTCATCTTT

J gene: TRDJ1
clone size: NA
D gene: TRDD3
V gene: TRDV1
CDR3 protein: CALGELYTGYWGSTTDKLIF
CDR3 DNA: TGTGCTCTTGGGGAATTATATACGGGTTACTGGGGATCGACCACCGATAAACTCATCTTT

J gene: TRDJ1
clone size: NA
D gene: TRDD2
V gene: TRDV1
CDR3 protein: CALGELPSFFTDKLIF
CDR3 DNA: TGTGCTCTTGGGGAACTACCTTCCTTCTTCACCGATAAACTCATCTTT

J gene: TRDJ1
clone size: NA
D gene: NA
V gene: TRDV3
CDR3 protein: CALGEGVLFGRGDIGTITDKLIF
CDR3 DNA: TGTGCCTTGGGGGAAGGGGTCCTCTTTGGCCGTGGGGACATAGGGACTATCACCGATAAACTCATCTTT

J gene: TRDJ1
clone size: few
D gene: TRDD3
V gene: TRDV1
CDR3 protein: CALGPQSIPGGYADYTDKLIF
CDR3 DNA: TGTGCTCTTGGGCCACAATCCATACCTGGGGGATACGCAGACTACACCGATAAACTCATCTTT

J gene: TRDJ1
clone size: NA
D gene: TRDD3
V gene: TRDV1
CDR3 protein: CALGERDLPMYWGIPYTDKLIF
CDR3 DNA: TGTGCTCTTGGGGAACGGGACCTTCCCATGTACTGGGGGATACCCTACACCGATAAACTCATCTTT

J gene: TRDJ1
clone size: medium-sized
D gene: NA
V gene: TRDV2
CDR3 protein: CACDGILYTDKLIF
CDR3 DNA: TGTGCCTGTGACGGAATCCTGTACACCGATAAACTCATCTTT

J gene: TRDJ1
clone size: few
D gene: TRDD3
V gene: TRDV1
CDR3 protein: CALGPPRSSYWGIRGTDKLIF
CDR3 DNA: TGTGCTCTTGGGCCGCCGCGTTCCTCGTACTGGGGGATACGGGGAACCGATAAACTCATCTTT

J gene: TRDJ1
clone size: NA
D gene: TRDD3
V gene: TRDV2
CDR3 protein: CACDTLLSGGYFGKLIF
CDR3 DNA: TGTGCCTGTGACACCCTCCTCTCTGGGGGATACTTTGGTAAACTCATCTTT

J gene: TRDJ1
clone size: few
D gene: TRDD3
V gene: TRDV1
CDR3 protein: CALGGRAFLRVLGDTAWTDKLIF
CDR3 DNA: TGTGCTCTTGGGGGCCGAGCCTTCCTACGCGTACTGGGGGATACGGCTTGGACCGATAAACTCATCTTT

J gene: TRDJ1
clone size: few
D gene: TRDD3
V gene: TRDV1
CDR3 protein: CALGELFWGDTRGSGLIF
CDR3 DNA: TGTGCTCTTGGGGAACTATTCTGGGGGGATACGAGAGGATCGGGGCTCATCTTT

J gene: TRDJ1
clone size: NA
D gene: NA
V gene: TRDV1
CDR3 protein: CALGEGHFVVPYKLIF
CDR3 DNA: TGTGCTCTTGGGGAAGGCCATTTTGTAGTCCCTTATAAACTCATCTTT

J gene: TRDJ1
clone size: NA
D gene: NA
V gene: TRDV1
CDR3 protein: CALGELETTLEGCGADKLIF
CDR3 DNA: TGTGCTCTTGGGGAACTGGAAACTACGCTGGAGGGATGTGGAGCCGATAAACTCATCTTT

J gene: TRDJ1
clone size: few
D gene: TRDD3
V gene: TRDV1
CDR3 protein: CALGEQDYWGIRAKLIF
CDR3 DNA: TGTGCTCTTGGGGAACAGGACTACTGGGGGATACGCGCTAAACTCATCTTT

J gene: TRDJ1
clone size: NA
D gene: TRDD3
V gene: TRDV1
CDR3 protein: CALGELWARGYGETDKLIF
CDR3 DNA: TGTGCTCTTGGGGAACTATGGGCGAGGGGATACGGGGAGACTGATAAACTCATCTTT

J gene: TRDJ1
clone size: NA
D gene: NA
V gene: TRDV1
CDR3 protein: CALGTKPFPPWYTDKLIF
CDR3 DNA: TGTGCTCTTGGGACCAAGCCGTTCCCTCCCTGGTACACCGATAAACTCATCTTT

J gene: TRDJ1
clone size: few
D gene: NA
V gene: TRDV1
CDR3 protein: CALGELRPSYFDWGGKLIF
CDR3 DNA: TGTGCTCTTGGGGAACTAAGGCCTTCCTACTTCGACTGGGGGGGGAAACTCATCTTT